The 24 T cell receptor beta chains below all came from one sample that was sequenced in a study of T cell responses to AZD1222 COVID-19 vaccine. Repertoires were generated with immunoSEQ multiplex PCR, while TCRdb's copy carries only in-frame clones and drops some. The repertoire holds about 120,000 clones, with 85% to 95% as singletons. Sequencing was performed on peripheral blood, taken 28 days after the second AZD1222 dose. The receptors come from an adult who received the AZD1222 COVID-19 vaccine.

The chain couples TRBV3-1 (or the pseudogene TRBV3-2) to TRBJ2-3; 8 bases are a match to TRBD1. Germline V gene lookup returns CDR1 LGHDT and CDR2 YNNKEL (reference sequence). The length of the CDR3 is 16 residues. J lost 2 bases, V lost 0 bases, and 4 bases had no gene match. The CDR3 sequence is CASSQEGTGNTDTQYF. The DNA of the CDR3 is TGTGCCAGCAGCCAAGAAGGGACAGGTAACACAGATACGCAGTATTTT.

This CDR3 reads CATSLWGITDTQYF. DNA of the CDR3: TGTGCCACCAGCCTTTGGGGGATAACAGATACGCAGTATTTT. This chain joins TRBV15 and TRBJ2-3, with D possibly being TRBD1 or TRBD2 (5 bases each). The CDR3 extends over 14 amino acids. In germline, CDR1 is LNHNV, CDR2 YYDKDF (reference sequence). The V gene lost 5 bases and the J gene lost 3 bases, with 12 bases spanning the gap.

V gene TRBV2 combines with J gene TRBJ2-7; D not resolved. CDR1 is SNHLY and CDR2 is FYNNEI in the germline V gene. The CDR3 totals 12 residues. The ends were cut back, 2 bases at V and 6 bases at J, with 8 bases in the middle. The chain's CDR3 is CASSERRTEQYF. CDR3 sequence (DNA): TGTGCCAGCAGTGAAAGAAGAACCGAGCAGTACTTC.

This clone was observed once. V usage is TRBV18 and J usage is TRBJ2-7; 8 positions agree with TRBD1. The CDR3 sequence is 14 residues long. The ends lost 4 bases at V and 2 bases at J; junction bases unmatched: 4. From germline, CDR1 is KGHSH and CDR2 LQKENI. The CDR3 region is CASSRKQGAYEQYF. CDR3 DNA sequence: TGTGCCAGCTCACGTAAACAGGGGGCCTACGAGCAGTACTTC.

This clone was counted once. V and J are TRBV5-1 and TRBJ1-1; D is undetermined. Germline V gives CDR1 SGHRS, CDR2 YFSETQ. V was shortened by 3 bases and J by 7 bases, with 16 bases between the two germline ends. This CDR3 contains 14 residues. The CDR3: CASSYPDGGSEAFF. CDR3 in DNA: TGCGCCAGCAGCTATCCGGACGGTGGGAGTGAAGCTTTCTTT.

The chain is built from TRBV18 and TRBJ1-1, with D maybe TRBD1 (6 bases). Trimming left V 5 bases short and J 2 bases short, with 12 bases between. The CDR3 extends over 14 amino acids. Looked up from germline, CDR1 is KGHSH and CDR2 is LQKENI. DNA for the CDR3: TGTGCCAGCTCAAGGGGGTCTAGCAACACTGAAGCTTTCTTT. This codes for CASSRGSSNTEAFF.

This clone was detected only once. The CDR3 nucleotides are TGTGCCAGCAGCTTAGCCCCTCTAGCGGACTCCTACAATGAGCAGTTCTTC. This sequence encodes CASSLAPLADSYNEQFF. The rearrangement joins TRBV11-2 to TRBJ2-1; TRBD2 aligns across 7 bases. The CDR3 totals 17 residues. Germline CDR1 SGHAT, CDR2 FQNNGV. The V and J ends lost 1 base and 0 bases, in that order; junction bases with no gene match: 6. The full variable domain, with the rest looked up from reference TRBV11-2 and TRBJ2-1, is EAGVAQSPRYKIIEKRQSVAFWCNPISGHATLYWYQQILGQGPKLLIQFQNNGVVDDSQLPKDRFSAERLKGVDSTLKIQPAKLEDSAVYLCASSLAPLADSYNEQFFGPGTRLTVL.

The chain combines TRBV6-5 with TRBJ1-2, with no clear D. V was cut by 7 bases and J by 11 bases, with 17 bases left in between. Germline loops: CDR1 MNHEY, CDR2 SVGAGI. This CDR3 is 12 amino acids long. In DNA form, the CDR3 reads TGTGCCAGCACCCCTTCGTCTGTTGGATACACCTTC. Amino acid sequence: CASTPSSVGYTF.

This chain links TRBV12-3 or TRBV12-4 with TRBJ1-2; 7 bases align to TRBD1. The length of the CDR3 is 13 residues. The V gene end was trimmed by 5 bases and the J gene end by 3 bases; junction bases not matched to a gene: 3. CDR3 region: CASSPTGDYGYTF. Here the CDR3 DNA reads TGTGCCAGCAGTCCTACAGGGGACTATGGCTACACCTTC.

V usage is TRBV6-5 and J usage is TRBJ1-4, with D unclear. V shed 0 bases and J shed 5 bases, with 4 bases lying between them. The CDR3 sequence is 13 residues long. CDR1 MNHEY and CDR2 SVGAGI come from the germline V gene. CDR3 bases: TGTGCCAGCAGTTACTCCGGCAATGAAAAACTGTTTTTT. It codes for CASSYSGNEKLFF.

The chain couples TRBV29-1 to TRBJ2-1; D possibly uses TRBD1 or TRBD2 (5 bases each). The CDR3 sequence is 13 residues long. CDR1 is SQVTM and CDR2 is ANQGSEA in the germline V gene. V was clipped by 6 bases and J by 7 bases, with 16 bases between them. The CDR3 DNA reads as TGCAGCGTCGGGGACCCGTCCCGGAATGAGCAGTTCTTC. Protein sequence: CSVGDPSRNEQFF.

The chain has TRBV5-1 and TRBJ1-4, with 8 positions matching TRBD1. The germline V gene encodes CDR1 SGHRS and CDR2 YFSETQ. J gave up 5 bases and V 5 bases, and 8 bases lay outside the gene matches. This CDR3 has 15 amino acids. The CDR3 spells CASRSLTGENEKLFF. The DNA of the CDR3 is TGCGCCAGCAGGAGCCTGACAGGGGAAAATGAAAAACTGTTTTTT.

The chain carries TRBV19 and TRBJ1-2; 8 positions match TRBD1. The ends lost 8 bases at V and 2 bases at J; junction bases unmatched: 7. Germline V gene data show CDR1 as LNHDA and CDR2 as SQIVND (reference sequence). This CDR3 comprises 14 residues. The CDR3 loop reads CASGRDRSNYGYTF. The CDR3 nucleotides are TGTGCCAGTGGCCGGGACAGGAGCAACTATGGCTACACCTTC.

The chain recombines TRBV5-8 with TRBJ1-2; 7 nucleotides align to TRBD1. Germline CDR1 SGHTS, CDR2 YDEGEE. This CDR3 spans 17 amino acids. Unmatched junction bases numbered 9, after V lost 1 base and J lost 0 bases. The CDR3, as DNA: TGTGCCAGCAGCTTGTTCGCGACAGGGAGATCTAACTATGGCTACACCTTC. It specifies CASSLFATGRSNYGYTF.

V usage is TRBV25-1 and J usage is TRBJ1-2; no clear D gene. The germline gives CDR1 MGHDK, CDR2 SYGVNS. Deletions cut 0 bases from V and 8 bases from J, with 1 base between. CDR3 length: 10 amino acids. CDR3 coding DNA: TGTGCCAGCAGTGAATACGGCTACACCTTC. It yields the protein CASSEYGYTF.

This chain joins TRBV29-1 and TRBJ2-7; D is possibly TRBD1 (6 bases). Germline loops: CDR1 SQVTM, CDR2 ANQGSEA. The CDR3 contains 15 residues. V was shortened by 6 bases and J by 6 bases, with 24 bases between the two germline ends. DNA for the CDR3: TGCAGCGTGGTAAGAACCGGGACAAGTAGCTCCGAGCAGTACTTC. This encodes CSVVRTGTSSSEQYF.

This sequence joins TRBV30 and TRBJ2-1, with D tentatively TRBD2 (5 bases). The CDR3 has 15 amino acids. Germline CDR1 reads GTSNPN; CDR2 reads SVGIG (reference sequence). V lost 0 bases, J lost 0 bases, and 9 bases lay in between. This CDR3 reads CAWSVTGSSYNEQFF. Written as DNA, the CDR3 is TGTGCCTGGAGTGTAACTGGGAGCTCCTACAATGAGCAGTTCTTC.

The CDR3 coding sequence is TGTGCCAGCAGCGTAGTGCAGGGGAACACTGAAGCTTTCTTT. Translated, it gives CASSVVQGNTEAFF. The chain carries TRBV9 and TRBJ1-1, with D possibly TRBD1 on 5 matching bases. Per the germline V gene, CDR1 is SGDLS and CDR2 is YYNGEE. The CDR3 sequence is 14 residues long. V gave up 0 bases and J gave up 1 base, with 7 bases separating them.

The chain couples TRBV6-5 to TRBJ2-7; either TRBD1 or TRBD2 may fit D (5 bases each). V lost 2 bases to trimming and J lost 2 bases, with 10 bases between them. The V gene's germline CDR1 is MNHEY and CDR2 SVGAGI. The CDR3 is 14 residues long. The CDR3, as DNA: TGTGCCAGCAGTTACGGGGGAGCGGCCTACGAGCAGTACTTC. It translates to CASSYGGAAYEQYF.

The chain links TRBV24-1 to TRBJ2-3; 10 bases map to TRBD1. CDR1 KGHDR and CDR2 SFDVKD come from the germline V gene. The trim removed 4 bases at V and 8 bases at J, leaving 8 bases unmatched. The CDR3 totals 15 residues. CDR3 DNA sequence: TGTGCCACCAGTGAACCTGGACAGGGGGGAGGTACGCAGTATTTT. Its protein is CATSEPGQGGGTQYF.

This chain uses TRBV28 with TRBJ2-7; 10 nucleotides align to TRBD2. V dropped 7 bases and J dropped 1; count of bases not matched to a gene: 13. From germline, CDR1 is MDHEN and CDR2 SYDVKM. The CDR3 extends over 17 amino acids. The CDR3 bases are TGTGCCAGCATACCATATACTAGCGGGACGTATTCCTACGAGCAGTACTTC. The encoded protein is CASIPYTSGTYSYEQYF.

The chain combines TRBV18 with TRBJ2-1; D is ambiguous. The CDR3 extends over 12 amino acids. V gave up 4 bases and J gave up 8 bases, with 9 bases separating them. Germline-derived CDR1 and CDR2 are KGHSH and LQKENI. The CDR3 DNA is TGTGCCAGCTCACTCGATGATGATGAGCAGTTCTTC. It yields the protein CASSLDDDEQFF.

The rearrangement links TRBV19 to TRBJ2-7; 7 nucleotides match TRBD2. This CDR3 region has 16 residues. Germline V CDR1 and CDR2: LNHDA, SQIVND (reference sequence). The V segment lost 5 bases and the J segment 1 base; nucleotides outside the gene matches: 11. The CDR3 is CASSPEWGGRSYEQYF. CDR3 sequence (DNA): TGTGCCAGTAGTCCTGAGTGGGGCGGGAGATCCTACGAGCAGTACTTC.

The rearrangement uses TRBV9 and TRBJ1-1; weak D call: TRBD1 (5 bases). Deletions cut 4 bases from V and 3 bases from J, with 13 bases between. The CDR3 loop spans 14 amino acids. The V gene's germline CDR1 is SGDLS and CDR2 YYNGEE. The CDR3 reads CASSQEWGHTEAFF. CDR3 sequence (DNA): TGTGCCAGCAGCCAAGAGTGGGGACACACTGAAGCTTTCTTT.